These 19 T cell receptor beta chains share one sample of origin, sequenced in a study of OX40 agonist ivuxolimab in advanced cancers. Receptor amplification or capture employed the immunoSEQ multiplex PCR assay. This is the immuneACCESS table as TCRdb keeps it, with only in-frame sequences that have V and J called. A part of the clones is gone; compared with another copy, unresolved V genes explain less than half, and the rest is unexplained. This sample gives about 58,000 clones in total; roughly nine tenths of them show up just once. The ten largest clones capture 9% to 15% of the sample. Specimen: CD4+ or CD8+ T cells sorted from blood, collected in a trial of the OX40 agonist ivuxolimab. All receptors derive from an adult with an advanced solid tumor such as melanoma, head and neck, liver or kidney cancer.

The rearrangement joins TRBV18 to TRBJ2-7, with TRBD1 matching over 11 bases. Trimming removed 4 bases from V and 0 bases from J; junction bases left unmatched: 8. The CDR3 is 17 residues long. The germline V gene has CDR1 KGHSH and CDR2 LQKENI. CDR3 coding DNA: TGTGCCAGCTCACTGGACAGGGGGCCCTCGGCCTCCTACGAGCAGTACTTC. Translation gives CASSLDRGPSASYEQYF.

V gene TRBV19 combines with J gene TRBJ2-5; possible D gene TRBD2, 5 bases. This CDR3 spans 15 amino acids. Trimming took off 3 bases at V and 1 base at J, with 12 bases between the two ends. Per germline, CDR1 LNHDA and CDR2 SQIVND (reference sequence). CDR3 DNA sequence: TGTGCCAGTAGTATGCGGGCCGGCGCCCAAGAGACCCAGTACTTC. This encodes CASSMRAGAQETQYF.

The V gene is TRBV28, the J gene TRBJ2-7; D is possibly TRBD1 (5 bases). The germline CDR1 and CDR2 sequences are MDHEN and SYDVKM. V was pared by 2 bases and J by 4 bases, with 21 bases between. This CDR3 contains 17 residues. The CDR3 sequence: CASSLGLRQSIGYEQYF. In DNA, the CDR3 is TGTGCCAGCAGTTTAGGGCTGAGACAGAGTATCGGGTACGAGCAGTACTTC.

The CDR3 sequence: CASSYSTEGSYNEQFF. The CDR3 DNA sequence: TGTGCCAGCAGTTACTCGACCGAGGGATCCTACAATGAGCAGTTCTTC. This rearrangement joins TRBV6-5 to TRBJ2-1; possibly TRBD2 for D (5 bases). V lost 0 bases and J lost 1, with 10 bases in between. The CDR3 loop spans 16 amino acids. CDR1 is MNHEY, CDR2 SVGAGI, per germline.

The genes are TRBV7-9 and TRBJ2-1, with a tentative D call TRBD1 (6 bases). This CDR3 has 16 residues. Germline CDR1 SEHNR, CDR2 FQNEAQ (reference sequence). Trimming pared 1 base from V and 5 bases from J, leaving 15 bases between. The CDR3 DNA is TGTGCCAGCAGCTTAGGACGGACAGACCCGAACAATGAGCAGTTCTTC. It translates to CASSLGRTDPNNEQFF.

V usage is TRBV5-5 and J usage is TRBJ1-1; D is ambiguous. In germline, CDR1 is SGHKS, CDR2 YYEKEE (reference sequence). The CDR3 runs 15 residues. V was trimmed by 3 bases and J by 4 bases, leaving 16 bases between them. CDR3 nucleotides: TGTGCCAGCAGCTCCAACCTTAGGGATCCCACTGAAGCTTTCTTT. Protein product: CASSSNLRDPTEAFF.

The rearrangement uses TRBV28 and TRBJ2-5; 11 nucleotides align to TRBD2. Trimming at V came to 2 bases and at J to 0 bases, leaving 8 bases not matched to a gene. Germline V gene lookup returns CDR1 MDHEN and CDR2 SYDVKM. The CDR3 runs 18 residues. This CDR3 is CASSLAGLAEPDQETQYF. DNA for the CDR3: TGTGCCAGCAGTTTAGCGGGACTAGCGGAGCCTGACCAAGAGACCCAGTACTTC.

This clone was found once. The chain links TRBV2 to TRBJ2-1; 8 nucleotides align to TRBD1. The trim removed 9 bases at V and 5 bases at J, leaving 9 bases unmatched. The germline CDR1 and CDR2 sequences are SNHLY and FYNNEI. This CDR3 is built from 14 residues. The CDR3 sequence is CASDRDRTDNEQFF. The CDR3 DNA follows: TGTGCCAGTGACCGGGACAGGACAGACAATGAGCAGTTCTTC.

V usage is TRBV5-4 and J usage is TRBJ1-1, with unresolved D. The V end lost 2 bases, the J end lost 0 bases, and 11 bases lay between the germline ends. Per the germline V gene, CDR1 is SGHNT and CDR2 is YYREEE (reference sequence). The CDR3 has 15 residues. CDR3 region: CASSFATALNTEAFF. The CDR3, as DNA: TGTGCCAGCAGCTTTGCCACAGCTTTGAACACTGAAGCTTTCTTT.

This clone was counted a single time. V usage is TRBV27 and J usage is TRBJ2-1, with 9 bases lining up with TRBD1. The germline gives CDR1 MNHEY, CDR2 SMNVEV (reference sequence). CDR3 length equals 15 residues. J lost 1 base, V lost 2 bases, and 0 bases had no gene match. CDR3 in DNA: TGTGCCAGCAGTTTAGGGACAGGGTCCTACAATGAGCAGTTCTTC. This codes for CASSLGTGSYNEQFF.

This clone was seen once. For the CDR3, the DNA is TGTGCCAGCAGTGTTCGTGGTAGCTCCTACAATGAGCAGTTCTTC. Translated: CASSVRGSSYNEQFF. The chain links TRBV2 to TRBJ2-1, with no clear D. Trimming removed 4 bases at V and 0 bases at J, with 10 bases between. The germline V gene encodes CDR1 SNHLY and CDR2 FYNNEI. This CDR3 spans 15 amino acids.

The J gene is TRBJ2-3, the V gene TRBV6-6; tentatively, D is TRBD2 (6 bases). The germline CDR1 and CDR2 sequences are MNHNY and SVGAGI (reference sequence). There are 15 residues in the CDR3. Trimming took off 2 bases at V and 0 bases at J, with 9 bases between the two ends. In nucleotides, the CDR3 is TGTGCCAGCAGTTACGGAGGGGTGAGCACAGATACGCAGTATTTT. As protein: CASSYGGVSTDTQYF.

In its sample, this clone ranks as medium-sized. The V call is TRBV27, the J call TRBJ2-1; either TRBD1 or TRBD2 may fit D (5 bases each). The V gene's germline CDR1 is MNHEY and CDR2 SMNVEV (reference sequence). The CDR3 has 16 amino acids. V was clipped by 6 bases and J by 2 bases, with 17 bases between them. The chain's CDR3 is CASSFLPGTTYNEQFF. The CDR3 nucleotides read TGTGCCAGCAGCTTTCTTCCCGGGACGACCTACAATGAGCAGTTCTTC.

The V call is TRBV30, the J call TRBJ2-7; D gene ambiguous. There are 13 residues in the CDR3. Deletions cut 0 bases from V and 6 bases from J, with 12 bases between. Germline values: CDR1 GTSNPN, CDR2 SVGIG (reference sequence). This CDR3 is CAWSVLKGSEQYF. CDR3 DNA sequence: TGTGCCTGGAGTGTACTTAAGGGATCCGAGCAGTACTTC. The variable domain in full, with the rest retrieved from reference TRBV30 and TRBJ2-7, is SQTIHQWPATLVQPVGSPLSLECTVEGTSNPNLYWYRQAAGRGLQLLFYSVGIGQISSEVPQNLSASRPQDRQFILSSKKLLLSDSGFYLCAWSVLKGSEQYFGPGTRLTVT.

The gene calls are TRBV28 and TRBJ1-5, with no clear D. The germline V and J ends were trimmed by 4 bases and 2 bases, with 18 bases remaining between them. The CDR3 covers 17 residues. The V gene's germline CDR1 is MDHEN and CDR2 SYDVKM. This CDR3 is CASSWISSQLGNQPQHF. As DNA, the CDR3 is TGTGCCAGCAGTTGGATATCGTCTCAATTGGGCAATCAGCCCCAGCATTTT.

The chain employs TRBV29-1 and TRBJ1-2, with 8 bases lining up with TRBD1. Unmatched junction bases numbered 8, after V lost 0 bases and J lost 8 bases. The germline V gene encodes CDR1 SQVTM and CDR2 ANQGSEA. The CDR3 runs to 14 residues. This CDR3 reads CSVEDPDRVGGYTF. CDR3 coding DNA: TGCAGCGTTGAAGATCCGGACAGGGTCGGAGGCTACACCTTC.

J is TRBJ2-2 and V is TRBV11-1, with 7 bases matching TRBD1. The trim removed 5 bases at V and 4 bases at J, leaving 7 bases unmatched. Germline V CDR1 and CDR2: SGHAT, FQDESV (reference sequence). The CDR3 spans 15 residues. This chain's CDR3 is CASSPTGSSTGELFF. CDR3 nucleotides: TGTGCCAGCAGCCCGACAGGGTCAAGCACCGGGGAGCTGTTTTTT.

This chain connects TRBV15 to TRBJ2-7; the D is unclear. V was cut by 4 bases and J by 3 bases, with 16 bases left in between. This CDR3 is 15 amino acids long. Germline V CDR1 and CDR2: LNHNV, YYDKDF (reference sequence). The CDR3 loop reads CATSIGKGSGYEQYF. The CDR3 coding sequence is TGTGCCACCAGCATTGGGAAAGGCAGTGGCTACGAGCAGTACTTC.

The chain is built from TRBV28 and TRBJ2-1, with TRBD2 identical over 7 bases. V dropped 3 bases and J dropped 0; count of bases not matched to a gene: 11. The CDR3 is made up of 18 amino acids. Germline values: CDR1 MDHEN, CDR2 SYDVKM. CDR3 DNA: TGTGCCAGCAGTTTCCCGACGGCTAGCGGAACCTCCTACAATGAGCAGTTCTTC. The encoded protein is CASSFPTASGTSYNEQFF.